A single T cell receptor (beta chain) is shown here with its context. Its target is unknown. Blood bank volunteers in Maryland, USA, served as healthy controls. This entry comes from a study of neurological immune-mediated disorders. Regarding the study as a whole: Because no CDR3 amino acid sequences were shared across subjects by expanded clones, private repertoires were suggested in all groups.

The V end lost 3 bases, the J end lost 7 bases, and 19 bases lay between the germline ends. Germline V CDR1 and CDR2: DFQATT, SNEGSKA (reference sequence). CDR3 length equals 15 residues. The authors obtained over 200 million TCR-beta sequences from 15-18 subjects per sequencing run. TCRdb reprocessed the 5' RACE reads with MiXCR, giving one entry per CDR3 protein. This sample has 15,000 to 20,000 distinct CDR3 sequences; about 20% occur once, and the top ten carry under 30%. The V and J genes are TRBV20-1 and TRBJ2-1; a possible D gene is TRBD1 (6 bases). The specimen was PBMCs. This sequence was found in a man aged 50 to 60 in good health. In nucleotides, the CDR3 is TGCAGTGCTAGCCCCAACAGGGAATCTCTAAATGAGCAGTTCTTC. Translated, it gives CSASPNRESLNEQFF.